This T cell receptor beta chain was retrieved from a study of T cell responses to AZD1222 COVID-19 vaccine. Regarding this clone: Its antigen is as yet unknown.

TCRdb keeps only in-frame clones here, not all; method: immunoSEQ multiplex PCR. The sample records roughly 140,000 clones, about 90% being singletons. Broader study findings: Clonal diversity may have been underestimated, and the donors were mostly white British, with more females than males.

The CDR3 has 13 residues. Between the trimmed V and J ends, which lost 5 bases and 0 bases, there was a span of 8 bases. From germline, CDR1 is SGHNT and CDR2 YENEEA. The receptor's source is an adult in good health. The input for sequencing was peripheral blood, taken on day 0 of AZD1222 vaccination. The genes are TRBV11-3 and TRBJ2-7; D uncertain. The CDR3 loop is CASSPRSSYEQYF. CDR3 DNA: TGTGCCAGCAGCCCCCGGTCCTCCTACGAGCAGTACTTC.